Listed below are T cell receptor beta chains from one sample, sequenced in a study of T cells in Graves' hyperthyroidism and ophthalmopathy. TCRdb ran MiXCR on the multiplex PCR reads and lists one entry per CDR3 protein. In the table there are about 200,000 distinct CDR3 sequences, around 16% of which are singletons. Sequencing was performed on blood. All receptors come from a woman aged 45-60 years with Graves' hyperthyroidism. CDR3s include the opening cysteine and the closing phenylalanine or tryptophan. A D gene is named only where the DNA matches it firmly. A row's size may be missing; if present it is once, few, many or a size class.

>NA|TRBD1|TRBV24-1|TRBJ2-2
TGTGCCACCAGTGACCGAACTCCGGGACAGATCACCGGGGAGCTGTTTTTT
CATSDRTPGQITGELFF
>many|TRBD1|TRBV7-2|TRBJ1-4
TGTGCCAGCAGCCCTAGCGCATGGACAGGGTCAACGGAAAAACTGTTTTTT
CASSPSAWTGSTEKLFF
>NA|TRBD1|TRBV29-1|TRBJ2-5
TGCAGCGTGGGGACAGGAAAAGAGACCCAGTACTTC
CSVGTGKETQYF
>few|NA|TRBV6-6|TRBJ1-6
TGTGCCAGCAGTTACGCAGGGGTTGGGCAGGGTTCGAATTCACCCCTCCACTTT
CASSYAGVGQGSNSPLHF
>many|NA|TRBV10-3|TRBJ1-5
TGTGCCATCAGTGAGTCCGTGACAGCGCTAAATCAGCCCCAGCATTTT
CAISESVTALNQPQHF
>NA|NA|TRBV20-1|TRBJ1-5
TGCAGTGCTGCCCCCTGGGGCCCCAATCAGCCCCAGCATTTT
CSAAPWGPNQPQHF
>few|TRBD2|TRBV6-1|TRBJ2-1
TGTGCCAGCAGACCCGGACTAGTAGATTTCGGTGAGCAGTTCTTC
CASRPGLVDFGEQFF
>NA|NA|TRBV7-6|TRBJ2-5
TGTGCCAGCACCGATATAGTACAGGGGGGGGGCGGAGAGACCCAGTACTTC
CASTDIVQGGGGETQYF
>few|NA|TRBV19|TRBJ2-6
TGTGCCAGTAGTATATCACTCGCTGGGGCCAACGTCCTGACTTTC
CASSISLAGANVLTF
>many|NA|TRBV6-5|TRBJ2-5
TGTGCCAGCAGTTACGGGGTTGGCGGCGGTGGGGAGACCCAGTACTTC
CASSYGVGGGGETQYF
>NA|TRBD1|TRBV5-1|TRBJ1-1
TGCGCCAGCAGCGCCTGGACAGGGGGCATGAGTACTGAAGCTTTCTTT
CASSAWTGGMSTEAFF
>few|NA|TRBV4-1|TRBJ1-2
TGCGCCAGCAGCCAAGACTGGCAGGGAGGGACCCATGGCTACACCTTC
CASSQDWQGGTHGYTF
>NA|NA|TRBV7-3|TRBJ2-2
TGTGCCAGCAGCGTAGGAGGGACCGGGGAGCTGTTTTTT
CASSVGGTGELFF
>many|NA|TRBV7-6|TRBJ1-1
TGTGCCAGCAGCCCAGGGTACACTGAAGCTTTCTTT
CASSPGYTEAFF
>many|TRBD2|TRBV27|TRBJ2-1
TGTGCCAGCATCTCCGCGGGAGACCTTTACAATGAGCAGTTCTTC
CASISAGDLYNEQFF
>NA|TRBD2|TRBV6-2/TRBV6-3|TRBJ2-5
TGTGCCTGCAGTTACGGGGCTAGCGGGAGCCTACAAGAGACCCAGTACTTC
CACSYGASGSLQETQYF
>few|TRBD1|TRBV20-1|TRBJ1-4
TGCAGTGCCCCGAGGCAGGACAGGGTCAAAAAACTGTTTTTT
CSAPRQDRVKKLFF
>few|NA|TRBV13|TRBJ2-7
TGTGCCAGCAGCTTAAACCGCGAGGGTGGCAGGGTGGTAGAGCAGTACTTC
CASSLNREGGRVVEQYF
>few|TRBD1|TRBV20-1|TRBJ1-1
TGCGGTGCTAGAAGCCCTACAGGGGGGGGCACTGAAGCTTTCTTT
CGARSPTGGGTEAFF
>few|NA|TRBV11-3|TRBJ2-1
TGTGCCAGCAGCTCATCTTACCAACTTGGCCTGGAGCAGTTCTTC
CASSSSYQLGLEQFF
>NA|NA|TRBV7-8|TRBJ2-5
TGTGCCAGCAGCTTCCCGGGAGCCAAAGAGACCCAGTACTTC
CASSFPGAKETQYF
>many|NA|TRBV3-1|TRBJ1-1
TGTGCCAGCAGCGTCCGGGACAAGGGCACTGAAGCTTTCTTT
CASSVRDKGTEAFF
>NA|NA|TRBV7-7|TRBJ2-2
TGTGCTAGCAGCGTAGGGACTTCCACCGGGGAGCTGTTTTTT
CASSVGTSTGELFF
>many|TRBD2|TRBV12-3/TRBV12-4|TRBJ2-2
TGTGCCAGCAGTTTTACTCGGCTAGCGGGAGTCATAGGGGAGGAGCTGTTTTTT
CASSFTRLAGVIGEELFF
>many|TRBD1|TRBV7-9|TRBJ1-1
TGTGCCAGCAGCCGGACAGGGAAGACTGAAGCTTTCTTT
CASSRTGKTEAFF
>many|NA|TRBV29-1|TRBJ1-2
TGCAGCGTTGATGGTCGGGAAGGGGGGGCTGATGGCTACACCTTC
CSVDGREGGADGYTF
>many|TRBD2|TRBV20-1|TRBJ2-7
TGCAGTGCTAGAGCCCGATCGGGACTAGCACCCTACGAGCAGTACTTC
CSARARSGLAPYEQYF
>many|NA|TRBV10-1|TRBJ1-1
TGCGCCAGCAGTGCTGGAGGGGCGTTGACTGAAGCTTTCTTT
CASSAGGALTEAFF
>NA|TRBD1|TRBV20-1|TRBJ1-2
TGCAGTGCTCCACCGGGACAGGGGTATGGCTACACCTTC
CSAPPGQGYGYTF
>NA|NA|TRBV20-1|TRBJ2-1
TGCGGTATGCCCGCCTCCTACAATGAGCAGTTCTTC
CGMPASYNEQFF
>few|NA|TRBV12-3/TRBV12-4|TRBJ2-3
TGTGCCAGCAGTTTAGCGCTACGGGGGAGCACAGATACGCAGTATTTT
CASSLALRGSTDTQYF
>many|NA|TRBV4-1|TRBJ1-1
TGCGCCAGCAGCCAAACGGATCTCTTAAGTTCTGAAGCTTTCTTT
CASSQTDLLSSEAFF
>many|TRBD2|TRBV7-2|TRBJ2-3
TGTGCCAGCAGCTCGGGGACTAGCTCTACGCAGTATTTT
CASSSGTSSTQYF
>many|NA|TRBV11-2|TRBJ2-7
TGTGCCAGCAGCACCTCGCGTGCTAGTGGCCCCAGCTCCTACGAGCAGTACTTC
CASSTSRASGPSSYEQYF
>many|TRBD1|TRBV27|TRBJ1-6
TGTGCCAGCAGTTTACAGGGGGCATCACCCCTCCACTTT
CASSLQGASPLHF
>many|TRBD2|TRBV12-3/TRBV12-4|TRBJ2-7
TGTGCCAGCAGTTTAGCGCTTGGCGGGAGCATCCCCTACGAGCAGTACTTC
CASSLALGGSIPYEQYF
>many|NA|TRBV18|TRBJ2-1
TGTGCCAGCTCACCAGCCGGGAATGAGCAGTTCTTC
CASSPAGNEQFF
>medium-sized|NA|TRBV7-9|TRBJ2-4
TGTGCCAGCAGCTCCATCGAAAACATTCAGTACTTC
CASSSIENIQYF
>few|NA|TRBV20-1|TRBJ2-1
TGCAGTGCTAGAGGGGCAGGCGTCGCCTACAATGAGCAGTTCTTC
CSARGAGVAYNEQFF
>NA|NA|TRBV9|TRBJ2-7
TGTGCCAGCAGCGTTCTTGGGGGGAGCTCCTACGAGCAGTACTTC
CASSVLGGSSYEQYF
>few|TRBD1|TRBV28|TRBJ1-4
TGTGCCAGCAGAAGGGACAGGGAGATTATTAATAATGAAAAACTGTTTTTT
CASRRDREIINNEKLFF
>NA|NA|TRBV5-5|TRBJ2-5
TGTGCCAGCAGCTTGGAGACTGAGGGGTGGCGGACCCAGTACTTC
CASSLETEGWRTQYF
>many|TRBD1|TRBV20-1|TRBJ1-1
TGCAGTGCTAGAGTCGGGACAGGGGAAGGCACTGAAGCTTTCTTT
CSARVGTGEGTEAFF